These 27 T cell receptor beta chains share one sample of origin, sequenced in a study of T cell responses to AZD1222 COVID-19 vaccine. Assay: immunoSEQ multiplex PCR; the TCRdb copy retains only in-frame clones and omits some. This table holds about 150,000 clones, roughly 91% found once. The material sequenced was peripheral blood, taken 28 days after the second AZD1222 dose. All receptors derive from an adult who received the AZD1222 COVID-19 vaccine.

The gene calls are TRBV5-1 and TRBJ1-2; 10 nucleotides match TRBD1. CDR1 is SGHRS and CDR2 is YFSETQ in the germline V gene. V shed 4 bases and J 4 bases; nucleotides not matched to a gene: 7. The CDR3 is 15 residues long. The DNA for the CDR3 is TGCGCCAGCAGCCCAGGGACAGGGGCATCCTATGGCTACACCTTC. It yields the protein CASSPGTGASYGYTF.

This chain's CDR3 is CASSSSGGSLREQYF. The CDR3 bases are TGTGCCAGCAGTTCAAGCGGGGGTTCCCTCCGGGAGCAGTACTTC. The chain is built from TRBV7-2 and TRBJ2-7; TRBD2 matches at 8 bases. CDR1 SGHTA and CDR2 FQGNSA come from the germline V gene. CDR3 size: 15 residues. The V gene end was trimmed by 6 bases and the J gene end by 7 bases; junction bases not matched to a gene: 14.

This clone was seen once. The chain combines TRBV11-2 with TRBJ1-1; tentative D call: TRBD1 (5 bases). The CDR3 is 14 residues long. Germline V CDR1 and CDR2: SGHAT, FQNNGV. The V gene lost 1 base and the J gene lost 1 base, with 7 bases spanning the gap. In DNA, the CDR3 is TGTGCCAGCAGCTTAGGGGGGGAGAACACTGAAGCTTTCTTT. Translated: CASSLGGENTEAFF.

CDR3: CASRVSGTGYYEQYF. The DNA of the CDR3 is TGTGCCAGCAGGGTGAGTGGGACAGGTTACTACGAGCAGTACTTC. The chain links TRBV6-5 to TRBJ2-7, with 8 bases fitting TRBD1. The CDR3 runs 15 residues. Germline V gene lookup returns CDR1 MNHEY and CDR2 SVGAGI. Trimming removed 6 bases from V and 3 bases from J; junction bases left unmatched: 10.

The CDR3 nucleotides are TGTGCCAGCAGTCCCCGGAGAGATGGGGGCTACACCTTC. Translated, it gives CASSPRRDGGYTF. The genes are TRBV27 and TRBJ1-2, with D uncertain. Trimming stripped 5 bases from V and 8 bases from J, with 15 bases between. Germline V CDR1 and CDR2: MNHEY, SMNVEV (reference sequence). CDR3 length equals 13 residues.

Only one count was recorded for this clone. CDR3 amino acids: CASSYGGLNQPQHF. For the CDR3, the DNA is TGTGCCAGCAGTTACGGGGGTCTCAATCAGCCCCAGCATTTT. This chain joins TRBV6-6 and TRBJ1-5; D possibly corresponds to TRBD1 (5 bases). The germline V gene has CDR1 MNHNY and CDR2 SVGAGI (reference sequence). The CDR3 totals 14 residues. The V gene lost 2 bases and the J gene lost 3 bases, with 8 bases spanning the gap.

This clone was detected only once. This chain uses TRBV7-8 with TRBJ2-3; D could derive from TRBD1 or TRBD2 (5 bases each). This CDR3 spans 16 amino acids. Germline loops: CDR1 SGHVS, CDR2 FQNEAQ. Trimming shortened V by 2 bases and J by 0 bases, and 12 bases separated the two germline ends. The CDR3 bases are TGTGCCAGCAGCTTAAGGGACCAGCGGAGCACAGATACGCAGTATTTT. It specifies CASSLRDQRSTDTQYF.

V and J are TRBV5-8 and TRBJ2-1, with a tentative D call TRBD1 (6 bases). The ends were cut back, 2 bases at V and 6 bases at J, with 9 bases in the middle. The germline CDR1 and CDR2 sequences are SGHTS and YDEGEE. The CDR3 totals 13 residues. In nucleotides, the CDR3 is TGTGCCAGCAGCTTAGCCAGGGGCAATGAGCAGTTCTTC. This codes for CASSLARGNEQFF.

This chain connects TRBV7-9 to TRBJ2-5; 11 nucleotides align to TRBD2. The CDR3 is 18 residues long. Looked up from germline, CDR1 is SEHNR and CDR2 is FQNEAQ (reference sequence). V dropped 1 base and J dropped 3; count of bases not matched to a gene: 10. The CDR3 loop is CASSLEGLASGGKETQYF. The CDR3 coding sequence is TGTGCCAGCAGCTTAGAAGGTTTGGCTAGCGGGGGGAAAGAGACCCAGTACTTC. Filled out from reference TRBV7-9 and TRBJ2-5, the complete variable domain reads DTGVSQNPRHKITKRGQNVTFRCDPISEHNRLYWYRQTLGQGPEFLTYFQNEAQLEKSRLLSDRFSAERPKGSFSTLEIQRTEQGDSAMYLCASSLEGLASGGKETQYFGPGTRLLVL.

The V and J genes are TRBV7-6 and TRBJ1-1; D remains ambiguous. Looked up from germline, CDR1 is SGHVS and CDR2 is FNYEAQ. V gave up 3 bases and J gave up 1 base, with 12 bases separating them. This CDR3 is built from 15 residues. This CDR3 reads CASSFAKDGNTEAFF. Here the CDR3 DNA reads TGTGCCAGCAGCTTTGCTAAGGACGGGAACACTGAAGCTTTCTTT. The full variable domain, its missing parts supplied by reference TRBV7-6 and TRBJ1-1, is GAGVSQSPRYKVTKRGQDVALRCDPISGHVSLYWYRQALGQGPEFLTYFNYEAQQDKSGLPNDRFSAERPEGSISTLTIQRTEQRDSAMYRCASSFAKDGNTEAFFGQGTRLTVV.

The J gene is TRBJ1-1, the V gene TRBV15; D unclear. Germline-derived CDR1 and CDR2 are LNHNV and YYDKDF (reference sequence). Trimming took 0 bases from V and 3 from J, leaving 11 bases between them. This CDR3 is built from 15 residues. CDR3 nucleotides: TGTGCCACCAGCAGAGATCCCGTGACCGACACTGAAGCTTTCTTT. Protein product: CATSRDPVTDTEAFF.

V usage is TRBV6-6 and J usage is TRBJ1-6; D gene uncertain. Germline CDR1 MNHNY, CDR2 SVGAGI (reference sequence). With 5 bases removed from V and 13 bases from J, the gap between germline ends came to 21 bases. This CDR3 has 15 residues. The CDR3 DNA sequence: TGTGCCAGCAGTCGGCGGAGAGAACCTGCCGCCCCCCTCCACTTT. Translated: CASSRRREPAAPLHF.

V and J are TRBV19 and TRBJ2-1, with D hard to call. In germline, CDR1 is LNHDA, CDR2 SQIVND (reference sequence). The V end was cut by 3 bases, the J end by 4 bases, with 16 bases between. The CDR3 has 16 residues. CDR3 residues: CASSMSGVQIYNEQFF. CDR3 DNA sequence: TGTGCCAGTAGTATGTCAGGAGTTCAAATATACAATGAGCAGTTCTTC.

The rearrangement uses TRBV15 and TRBJ2-1, with D tentatively TRBD2 (5 bases). Trimming took 3 bases from V and 3 from J, leaving 12 bases between them. This CDR3 contains 15 residues. Germline values: CDR1 LNHNV, CDR2 YYDKDF (reference sequence). The CDR3 region is CATSRDGIGYNEQFF. DNA of the CDR3: TGTGCCACCAGCAGGGACGGGATAGGCTACAATGAGCAGTTCTTC.

This chain connects TRBV27 to TRBJ1-3, with unresolved D. V dropped 5 bases and J dropped 4 bases, with 15 bases sitting between them. CDR3 size: 15 residues. Germline V gene lookup returns CDR1 MNHEY and CDR2 SMNVEV (reference sequence). CDR3 region: CASSPLRGAGNTIYF. The CDR3 DNA reads TGTGCCAGCAGTCCCCTCCGGGGAGCCGGAAACACCATATATTTT.

This chain links TRBV4-1 with TRBJ1-1, with TRBD1 matching over 7 bases. This CDR3 is built from 16 residues. CDR1 is MGHRA and CDR2 is YSYEKL in the germline V gene. The V and J ends lost 1 base and 0 bases, in that order; junction bases with no gene match: 5. CDR3 DNA sequence: TGCGCCAGCAGCCAAGGGCGGGGACAGTTGAACACTGAAGCTTTCTTT. Amino acids: CASSQGRGQLNTEAFF.

The chain couples TRBV5-1 to TRBJ2-3, with a tentative D call TRBD2 (6 bases). CDR3 length equals 17 residues. The germline V gene encodes CDR1 SGHRS and CDR2 YFSETQ. Trimming shortened V by 5 bases and J by 1 base, and 20 bases separated the two germline ends. In nucleotides, the CDR3 is TGCGCCAGCAGTTCCACCATTGACTGGGAGGGCACAGATACGCAGTATTTT. Translation gives CASSSTIDWEGTDTQYF.

The genes are TRBV7-9 and TRBJ2-7; the match to TRBD2 covers 11 bases. Trimming took 3 bases from V and 3 from J; bases not matched to a gene: 10. This CDR3 has 17 residues. CDR1 and CDR2 from the germline V gene are SEHNR and FQNEAQ (reference sequence). The CDR3 coding sequence is TGTGCCAGCAGCTTGGGCACCCTAGCGGGAGGCCTCTACGAGCAGTACTTC. Its protein is CASSLGTLAGGLYEQYF.

V is TRBV6-2 or TRBV6-3 and J is TRBJ2-3, with D perhaps TRBD2 (5 bases). CDR3 size: 14 residues. Germline lookup yields CDR1 MNHEY and CDR2 SVGEGT. V was clipped by 5 bases and J by 0 bases, with 9 bases between them. The CDR3 spells CASSLLGSTDTQYF. CDR3 nucleotides: TGTGCCAGCAGTCTACTAGGGAGCACAGATACGCAGTATTTT.

The V call is TRBV19, the J call TRBJ1-2; a weak D match, TRBD1 (6 bases). Trimming removed 6 bases at V and 3 bases at J, with 14 bases between. This CDR3 has 14 residues. The germline gives CDR1 LNHDA, CDR2 SQIVND (reference sequence). The CDR3 here is CASRSTGTDYGYTF. The CDR3 coding sequence is TGTGCCAGTAGATCTACAGGGACGGACTATGGCTACACCTTC.

The rearrangement joins TRBV7-6 to TRBJ2-1; 10 bases line up with TRBD2. This CDR3 is 16 amino acids long. In germline, CDR1 is SGHVS, CDR2 FNYEAQ. The V segment lost 1 base and the J segment 8 bases; nucleotides outside the gene matches: 8. The CDR3 DNA sequence: TGTGCCAGCAGCTTAGTAGTTAGCGGGAGGTTCGATGAGCAGTTCTTC. As protein: CASSLVVSGRFDEQFF.

This chain uses TRBV11-2 with TRBJ2-3; 13 bases agree with TRBD2. The J segment lost 6 bases and the V segment lost 3 bases, leaving 6 bases of the junction unmatched. The CDR3 has 16 amino acids. Germline V gene data show CDR1 as SGHAT and CDR2 as FQNNGV. The CDR3 reads CASSFGLAGVGDTQYF. The CDR3 region has the DNA TGTGCCAGCAGCTTTGGACTAGCGGGAGTTGGGGATACGCAGTATTTT.

Many counts were recorded for this clone. The rearrangement links TRBV18 to TRBJ1-1; TRBD1 might be the D (5 bases). Germline V gene data show CDR1 as KGHSH and CDR2 as LQKENI. The CDR3 runs to 14 residues. Trimming cost V 2 bases and J 3 bases, with 10 bases left between them. In nucleotides, the CDR3 is TGTGCCAGCTCACCATTGGGGGTAGACACTGAAGCTTTCTTT. Encoded protein: CASSPLGVDTEAFF.

The chain recombines TRBV18 with TRBJ2-5, with D perhaps matching TRBD1 or TRBD2 (5 bases each). CDR3 length: 17 residues. Looked up from germline, CDR1 is KGHSH and CDR2 is LQKENI. V dropped 3 bases and J dropped 2 bases, with 19 bases sitting between them. CDR3 coding DNA: TGTGCCAGCTCACCCGGGGACGGAACCTGGACGCAAGAGACCCAGTACTTC. It specifies CASSPGDGTWTQETQYF.

This clone was observed once. The V gene is TRBV11-3, the J gene TRBJ1-1, with TRBD1 matching over 7 bases. The junction had 1 base not matched to a gene; V was cut back by 5 bases and J by 1 base. Germline CDR1 SGHNT, CDR2 YENEEA. The CDR3 loop spans 13 amino acids. The CDR3 loop is CASSNRGNTEAFF. CDR3 coding DNA: TGTGCCAGCAGCAACAGGGGGAACACTGAAGCTTTCTTT.

This chain uses TRBV3-1 (or the pseudogene TRBV3-2) with TRBJ1-2; TRBD1 might be the D (6 bases). Germline CDR1 is LGHDT and CDR2 is YNNKEL (reference sequence). CDR3 size: 14 residues. The V gene lost 2 bases and the J gene lost 4 bases, with 11 bases spanning the gap. The CDR3 is CASSQLDSTYGYTF. The DNA of the CDR3 is TGTGCCAGCAGCCAATTGGACAGTACCTATGGCTACACCTTC.

The chain is built from TRBV7-9 and TRBJ1-1; D perhaps matches TRBD1 (5 bases). The CDR3 covers 14 residues. Trimming took off 9 bases at V and 2 bases at J, with 16 bases between the two ends. Germline loops: CDR1 SEHNR, CDR2 FQNEAQ (reference sequence). This CDR3 is CASGAQPDNTEAFF. The CDR3 nucleotides read TGTGCCAGTGGGGCCCAACCAGATAACACTGAAGCTTTCTTT.